This paragraph covers one TCR beta chain sequence. V lost 3 bases and J 2 bases, leaving 10 bases between the germline ends. Germline loops: CDR1 LGHNA, CDR2 YSLEER. The CDR3 has 14 residues. Researchers used 5'RACE with constant-segment primers to make TCR alpha and TCR beta cDNA libraries that carry sample barcodes and UMIs. MiXCR was run by TCRdb on the 5' RACE reads, yielding one entry per CDR3 protein. The table has fewer than 550,000 distinct CDR3 sequences, 15% to 25% seen once. The record originates from a study of T-cell memory formation after mild COVID-19. Looking at the study overall: In these data, TCR clusters were largely donor specific.

Sequenced: PBMCs or a T cell subset sorted from them (not recorded which). The chain joins TRBV4-3 to TRBJ1-2; perhaps TRBD1 as D (5 bases). This receptor was obtained from an adult woman who had mild COVID-19 (a few samples of this study predate the infection). Cell type and time point are not known. The CDR3 nucleotides read TGCGCCAGCAGCCATGCAGGGTCCAACTATGGCTACACCTTC. It yields the protein CASSHAGSNYGYTF.